This T cell receptor beta chain was recorded in a study of cytomegalovirus exposure and HLA in healthy donors. Across the study: An earlier analysis found fewer than 120 million unique TCR beta sequences from approximately 190 million T cells. Study-wide points: Reportedly, HLA-A and HLA-B alleles of most subjects were accurately predicted from TCR beta. In a later analysis, V- and J-gene trimming of beta chains associated with a DCLRE1C missense variant, replicated independently.

The V end lost 2 bases, the J end lost 6 bases, and 13 bases lay between the germline ends. Germline V gene sequence: CDR1 MNHNS, CDR2 SASEGT. This CDR3 has 14 residues. This clone has just one count. Its specificity is not known. The PCR ran on 60 Vbeta and 13 Jbeta primers. This table comes from immunoSEQ multiplex PCR, and its TCRdb copy is limited to in-frame clones, with some not included. The top ten clones hold roughly 2.8% of a sample with just under 150,000 clones, 80% of them seen once. V gene TRBV6-1 combines with J gene TRBJ1-2; weak D call: TRBD1 (6 bases). This clonotype was obtained from a woman aged 30 to 39 in good health and CMV-seronegative. Specimen: PBMCs. Here the CDR3 reads CASSERGGDNGYTF. CDR3 nucleotides: TGTGCCAGCAGTGAACGGGGGGGCGACAATGGCTACACCTTC.